The sequence of this T cell receptor beta chain was determined in a study of OX40 agonist ivuxolimab in advanced cancers. Study outcomes and limitations: CD8+ T cells showed, on average, more clonal expansion than CD4+ cells.

Samples of blood were obtained at baseline, on cycle 4 day 1, and on cycle 7 day 1. TCRdb keeps only in-frame clones here, not all; method: immunoSEQ multiplex PCR. This table has some 110,000 clones, less than 95% appearing once. Germline assignment: CDR1 SGHRS and CDR2 YFSETQ. This CDR3 has 14 amino acids. The J segment lost 5 bases and the V segment lost 4 bases, leaving 7 bases of the junction unmatched. This clone occurred once. Its antigen is still unknown. This sample also contains other DNA sequences that code for the same CDR3. The receptor's source is an adult with an advanced solid tumor such as melanoma, head and neck, liver or kidney cancer. The genes are TRBV5-1 and TRBJ2-5, with 8 bases fitting TRBD1. The sample was CD4+ or CD8+ T cells sorted from blood, taken in a trial of the OX40 agonist ivuxolimab. This CDR3 is CASSLGQGGETQYF. The CDR3 DNA is TGCGCCAGCAGCCTAGGACAGGGCGGGGAGACCCAGTACTTC.